This T cell receptor beta chain was sequenced for a study of identical twins. TCRdb processed the 5' RACE reads anew with MiXCR; each CDR3 protein has one entry. In the table there are about 730,000 distinct CDR3 sequences, 21% of which are singletons. Points from the study as a whole: Conclusions came from cross-sectional statistical analysis, not from following the same donors.

For this clonotype: The target antigen is unknown.

With no exceptions, donors were healthy Caucasians. The CDR3 contains 12 residues. Trimming removed 1 base from V and 11 bases from J, with 9 bases in between. Separately, the same data were catalogued under a study of T cells expressing NK-cell markers. That study adds: Sorting was limited to alpha-beta TCR-expressing T cells with an anti-gamma-delta TCR antibody in several experiments.

The receptor comes from a woman between 18 and 29 years old in good health. This chain joins TRBV12-3 or TRBV12-4 and TRBJ2-1; D gene unclear. Sample: PBMCs. The CDR3 region is CASSLDPFQQFF. The CDR3 coding sequence is TGTGCCAGCAGTTTAGACCCGTTCCAGCAGTTCTTC.